These 24 T cell receptor beta chains were all obtained from the same sample, sequenced in a study of human T cells and chemical hapten exposure. MiXCR, applied by TCRdb to the RACE reads, yields one record per CDR3 protein. Here the sample spans 150,000 to 200,000 distinct CDR3 sequences, 30% being singletons. Time point reported: pre-sensitization, week 0. Treatment described: therapeutic diphenylcyclopropenone sensitization with weekly scalp DPC. Here the sequenced sample was whole blood, taken in connection with sensitization to the hapten diphenylcyclopropenone (DPC). The receptors here all came from a woman aged 25 to 39 with alopecia areata. Some clones in this sample may be carry-over from other donors' samples.

This clonotype was counted between two and nine times. The chain has TRBV9 and TRBJ2-3; TRBD1 might be the D (5 bases). Trimming shortened V by 2 bases and J by 5 bases, and 9 bases separated the two germline ends. Germline-derived CDR1 and CDR2 are SGDLS and YYNGEE. CDR3 length equals 13 residues. CDR3 nucleotides: TGTGCCAGCAGCGTCGCCAGGGAAGATACGCAGTATTTT. It yields the protein CASSVAREDTQYF. Looking up the rest from reference TRBV9 and TRBJ2-3 gives the full variable domain: DSGVTQTPKHLITATGQRVTLRCSPRSGDLSVYWYQQSLDQGLQFLIQYYNGEERAKGNILERFSAQQFPDLHSELNLSSLELGDSALYFCASSVAREDTQYFGPGTRLTVL.

V is TRBV24-1 and J is TRBJ1-2, with TRBD1 as a possible D gene (5 bases). Deletions cut 6 bases from V and 4 bases from J, with 14 bases between. CDR1 is KGHDR and CDR2 is SFDVKD in the germline V gene. The CDR3 runs 14 residues. The CDR3 DNA is TGTGCCACCAGTTCCGGGGCGTCTTCCTATGGCTACACCTTC. Translation: CATSSGASSYGYTF.

This clonotype was observed a few times. The chain uses TRBV6-6 and TRBJ2-1; D is perhaps TRBD1 or TRBD2 (5 bases each). Germline-derived CDR1 and CDR2 are MNHNY and SVGAGI (reference sequence). The CDR3 runs to 15 residues. Trimming removed 8 bases at V and 6 bases at J, with 20 bases between. DNA of the CDR3: TGTGCCAGCTTACGAGGGTCCGGGCAGGGCAATGAGCAGTTCTTC. Translating gives CASLRGSGQGNEQFF.

This clonotype occurred a few times. A read error may account for a junction end that differs from germline. The chain employs TRBV4-2 and TRBJ1-2, with D possibly matching TRBD1 (6 bases). Germline V lookup: CDR1 LGHNA, CDR2 YNFKEQ. The CDR3 runs to 14 residues. Here the CDR3 DNA reads TGTGCCAGCAGCCAAGAGGGGGCTATTTACGGCTATACCTTC. Translated, it gives CASSQEGAIYGYTF.

The chain is built from TRBV10-3 and TRBJ2-7, with D uncertain. CDR1 ENHRY and CDR2 SYGVKD come from the germline V gene. There are 13 residues in the CDR3. The ends were cut back, 6 bases at V and 1 base at J, with 10 bases in the middle. The CDR3 DNA follows: TGTGCCATCAGCGCATCGGAATCCTACGAGCAGTACTTC. This codes for CAISASESYEQYF.

The sample holds a few counts of this clonotype. The chain recombines TRBV30 with TRBJ1-1, with D unresolved. Trimming cost V 5 bases and J 3 bases, with 13 bases left between them. Germline V lookup: CDR1 GTSNPN, CDR2 SVGIG (reference sequence). This CDR3 spans 13 amino acids. The CDR3 DNA is TGTGCCTGGGAGATAGGGAGGTACACTGAAGCTTTCTTT. The encoded protein is CAWEIGRYTEAFF.

The chain combines TRBV29-1 with TRBJ2-7; 8 bases agree with TRBD2. The CDR3 loop spans 13 amino acids. CDR1 is SQVTM and CDR2 is ANQGSEA in the germline V gene. Trimming cost V 4 bases and J 2 bases; bases outside gene matches: 4. Written as DNA, the CDR3 is TGCAGCGTTGTGGCTAGCGGGCCCTACGAGCAGTACTTC. Protein sequence: CSVVASGPYEQYF.

This clonotype was seen a single time. The chain links TRBV29-1 to TRBJ2-2; no clear D. Germline loops: CDR1 SQVTM, CDR2 ANQGSEA. The CDR3 length is 14 residues. With 5 bases removed from V and 0 bases from J, the gap between germline ends came to 10 bases. DNA of the CDR3: TGCAGCGTTTTGTTGGACCCGAACACCGGGGAGCTGTTTTTT. Encoded protein: CSVLLDPNTGELFF.

The chain uses TRBV3-1 and TRBJ2-5, with TRBD2 identical over 13 bases. J gave up 5 bases and V 4 bases, and 10 bases lay outside the gene matches. The CDR3 extends over 17 amino acids. Germline CDR1 is LGHDT and CDR2 is YNNKEL (reference sequence). CDR3 DNA sequence: TGTGCCAGCAGCCCGATTCGGACTAGCGGGGGAGCGGAGACCCAGTACTTC. Its translation: CASSPIRTSGGAETQYF.

The chain joins TRBV6-1 to TRBJ2-5; D is possibly TRBD1 (6 bases). The CDR3 has 16 amino acids. Per the germline V gene, CDR1 is MNHNS and CDR2 is SASEGT. The germline V and J ends were trimmed by 5 bases and 5 bases, with 21 bases remaining between them. The CDR3 bases are TGTGCCAGCAGTATAGGGGGTTGGCCCGGGGAGGAGACCCAGTACTTC. Its protein is CASSIGGWPGEETQYF.

The CDR3 nucleotides are TGCAGCGTTTTCCTTCAATCCTACGAGCAGTACTTC. This translates into CSVFLQSYEQYF. The chain combines TRBV29-1 with TRBJ2-7; D uncertain. This CDR3 has 12 residues. Germline loops: CDR1 SQVTM, CDR2 ANQGSEA. V shed 5 bases and J shed 1 base, with 9 bases lying between them.

This clonotype occurred a few times. The chain recombines TRBV29-1 with TRBJ2-3; D ambiguous. Germline-derived CDR1 and CDR2 are SQVTM and ANQGSEA. CDR3 size: 12 residues. The ends were cut back, 7 bases at V and 2 bases at J, with 10 bases in the middle. The CDR3 region has the DNA TGCAGCGCCCACCTTTTCACAGATACGCAGTATTTT. This encodes CSAHLFTDTQYF.

This chain links TRBV11-2 with TRBJ2-1; the match to TRBD2 covers 14 bases. CDR1 is SGHAT and CDR2 is FQNNGV in the germline V gene. The CDR3 sequence is 16 residues long. Trimming took 2 bases from V and 12 from J; bases not matched to a gene: 9. CDR3 protein: CASSLSAPTSGRGQFF. DNA of the CDR3: TGTGCCAGCAGCTTAAGCGCCCCGACTAGCGGGAGGGGGCAGTTCTTC.

This clonotype was seen more than once but under ten times. CDR3 in amino acids: CASRQGAHQPQHF. CDR3 nucleotides: TGTGCCAGCAGACAGGGGGCACATCAGCCCCAGCATTTT. The chain carries TRBV6-5 and TRBJ1-5; TRBD1 aligns across 9 bases. This CDR3 comprises 13 residues. CDR1 and CDR2 (germline): MNHEY, SVGAGI. After removal of 6 bases from V and 5 bases from J, the junction contained 2 bases not matched to a gene.

The genes are TRBV7-2 and TRBJ1-1; tentatively, D is TRBD1 (5 bases). Germline loops: CDR1 SGHTA, CDR2 FQGNSA. V was trimmed by 1 base and J by 10 bases, leaving 13 bases between them. CDR3 length: 13 residues. The DNA for the CDR3 is TGTGCCAGCAGCTTAGGGGCTAGAAGGGGAGCTTTCTTT. Amino acids: CASSLGARRGAFF.

This clonotype was observed a few times. The chain combines TRBV28 with TRBJ2-3; TRBD1 matches at 9 bases. V dropped 7 bases and J dropped 2; count of bases not matched to a gene: 7. Germline loops: CDR1 MDHEN, CDR2 SYDVKM. The CDR3 spans 15 residues. The CDR3 DNA is TGTGCCAGCAAAGGTGGACAGGGGTTCACAGATACGCAGTATTTT. Translation gives CASKGGQGFTDTQYF. Filled out from reference TRBV28 and TRBJ2-3, the complete variable domain reads DVKVTQSSRYLVKRTGEKVFLECVQDMDHENMFWYRQDPGLGLRLIYFSYDVKMKEKGDIPEGYSVSREKKERFSLILESASTNQTSMYLCASKGGQGFTDTQYFGPGTRLTVL.

This clonotype was seen a few times. The genes are TRBV10-3 and TRBJ2-3; 12 nucleotides agree with TRBD2. After removal of 6 bases from V and 3 bases from J, the junction contained 1 base not matched to a gene. Germline lookup yields CDR1 ENHRY and CDR2 SYGVKD. This CDR3 comprises 14 residues. The CDR3 DNA reads TGTGCCATCAGCACTAGCGGGAGGACAGATACGCAGTATTTT. Translation: CAISTSGRTDTQYF.

This clonotype was detected many times. DNA of the CDR3: TGTGCCAGCAGTTTATCCCGGGGGGGCCTTCCCTACGAGCAGTACTTC. It translates to CASSLSRGGLPYEQYF. The rearrangement links TRBV6-2 or TRBV6-3 to TRBJ2-7, with 8 bases aligning to TRBD2. J was trimmed by 2 bases and V by 4 bases; bases with no gene match: 10. Germline-derived CDR1 and CDR2 are MNHEY and SVGEGT. The CDR3 length is 16 residues.

The chain is built from TRBV7-6 and TRBJ2-1; 9 nucleotides match TRBD1. The CDR3 totals 16 residues. Per germline, CDR1 SGHVS and CDR2 FNYEAQ. The V and J ends lost 5 bases and 6 bases, in that order; junction bases with no gene match: 11. The CDR3 region has the DNA TGTGCCAGCAGCAGCCGGACAGGGGCCGACATCAATGAGCAGTTCTTC. It encodes CASSSRTGADINEQFF.

This clonotype was counted many times. The V call is TRBV6-6, the J call TRBJ1-4; TRBD1 matches at 8 bases. Germline CDR1 is MNHNY and CDR2 is SVGAGI (reference sequence). The CDR3 has 15 amino acids. J gave up 8 bases and V 7 bases, and 12 bases lay outside the gene matches. For the CDR3, the DNA is TGTGCCAGCAACCCAGGGGGCGCGTTGGGAGAAAAACTGTTTTTT. It is translated as CASNPGGALGEKLFF.

This clonotype was seen a few times. The chain combines TRBV29-1 with TRBJ1-2; 7 nucleotides align to TRBD1. Germline V gene lookup returns CDR1 SQVTM and CDR2 ANQGSEA. The CDR3 consists of 12 residues. The V and J ends lost 1 base and 5 bases, in that order; junction bases with no gene match: 1. CDR3 region: CSVEGDSYGYTF. The CDR3 bases are TGCAGCGTTGAAGGGGACAGTTATGGCTACACCTTC.

The chain carries TRBV2 and TRBJ2-2, with 7 nucleotides matching TRBD2. This CDR3 has 16 amino acids. Germline trimming cut 7 bases from V and 0 bases from J; bases unmatched to any gene: 8. Germline V gene sequence: CDR1 SNHLY, CDR2 FYNNEI. The chain's CDR3 is CASKEEGLTNTGELFF. The CDR3 DNA reads TGTGCCAGCAAGGAGGAGGGACTAACGAACACCGGGGAGCTGTTTTTT.

V gene TRBV29-1 combines with J gene TRBJ2-7; 7 nucleotides line up with TRBD1. Germline trimming cut 1 base from V and 2 bases from J; bases unmatched to any gene: 8. Germline V gives CDR1 SQVTM, CDR2 ANQGSEA. The CDR3 is 15 residues long. CDR3 residues: CSVEGHTGATYEQYF. CDR3 nucleotide sequence: TGCAGCGTTGAAGGGCACACAGGGGCCACCTACGAGCAGTACTTC.

In its sample, this clonotype was seen many times. The rearrangement uses TRBV29-1 and TRBJ2-7, with TRBD2 matching over 9 bases. V lost 3 bases and J lost 6; bases outside the gene matches: 6. This CDR3 has 13 amino acids. From germline, CDR1 is SQVTM and CDR2 ANQGSEA. For the CDR3, the DNA is TGCAGCGTTGACGCGGCTAGCGGGGTCGAGCAGTACTTC. This encodes CSVDAASGVEQYF.